This passage covers 30 T cell receptor beta chains from one sample sequenced in a study of STAT5B mutations in CD4+ large granular lymphocyte leukemia. The repertoire was sequenced with immunoSEQ multiplex PCR; TCRdb's copy has only in-frame clones and lacks some. The sample lists about 33,000 clones; roughly 79% were seen once. Input material: CD4+ T cells from blood buffy coats. These receptors originate from a human donor in good health.

The chain employs TRBV27 and TRBJ2-1; a weak D match, TRBD1 (6 bases). CDR1 is MNHEY, CDR2 SMNVEV, per germline (reference sequence). The CDR3 has 19 residues. V was cut by 1 base and J by 0 bases, with 19 bases left in between. The CDR3 DNA is TGTGCCAGCAGTTTATTCGGTGTCAGAGGGGGAAGCTCCTACAATGAGCAGTTCTTC. This encodes CASSLFGVRGGSSYNEQFF.

This clone was observed once. The J gene is TRBJ2-1, the V gene TRBV19; maybe TRBD2 (6 bases). The CDR3 has 15 amino acids. The germline V and J ends were trimmed by 7 bases and 1 base, with 14 bases remaining between them. CDR1 is LNHDA and CDR2 is SQIVND in the germline V gene (reference sequence). The DNA of the CDR3 is TGTGCCAGTACCCAGGTTGGGGGGTCCTACAATGAGCAGTTCTTC. Protein product: CASTQVGGSYNEQFF. Looking up the rest from reference TRBV19 and TRBJ2-1 gives the full variable domain: DGGITQSPKYLFRKEGQNVTLSCEQNLNHDAMYWYRQDPGQGLRLIYYSQIVNDFQKGDIAEGYSVSREKKESFPLTVTSAQKNPTAFYLCASTQVGGSYNEQFFGPGTRLTVL.

This clone has just a few counts. The chain employs TRBV7-6 and TRBJ1-1; possibly TRBD1 for D (5 bases). CDR1 SGHVS and CDR2 FNYEAQ come from the germline V gene. The CDR3 sequence is 13 residues long. The V end lost 1 base, the J end lost 6 bases, and 9 bases lay between the germline ends. The CDR3 DNA reads TGTGCCAGCAGCTTAGTAACGGGGGCTGAAGCTTTCTTT. Translation: CASSLVTGAEAFF.

This CDR3 is CASGKTSGRLDEQFF. DNA for the CDR3: TGTGCCAGCGGGAAGACTAGCGGGAGGTTAGATGAGCAGTTCTTC. The J gene is TRBJ2-1, the V gene TRBV6-4; the match to TRBD2 covers 13 bases. After removal of 8 bases from V and 8 bases from J, the junction contained 9 bases not matched to a gene. There are 15 residues in the CDR3. CDR1 and CDR2 from the germline V gene are MRHNA and SNTAGT.

Details on this clone: The same CDR3 can be traced to other DNA sequences in this sample. The V and J genes are TRBV7-2 and TRBJ2-7; the D is unclear. Between the trimmed V and J ends, which lost 5 bases and 2 bases, there was a span of 4 bases. Germline V gene sequence: CDR1 SGHTA, CDR2 FQGNSA. The CDR3 runs 11 residues. This chain's CDR3 is CASSRAYEQYF. For the CDR3, the DNA is TGTGCCAGCAGCCGAGCCTACGAGCAGTACTTC.

This chain connects TRBV18 to TRBJ1-5; tentative D call: TRBD1 (5 bases). Trimming took off 3 bases at V and 5 bases at J, with 11 bases between the two ends. This CDR3 region has 14 residues. The germline gives CDR1 KGHSH, CDR2 LQKENI. Written as DNA, the CDR3 is TGTGCCAGCTCACCTCAACTAGGGGATCAGCCCCAGCATTTT. Residues: CASSPQLGDQPQHF. The whole variable domain, remainder taken from reference TRBV18 and TRBJ1-5, is NAGVMQNPRHLVRRRGQEARLRCSPMKGHSHVYWYRQLPEEGLKFMVYLQKENIIDESGMPKERFSAEFPKEGPSILRIQQVVRGDSAAYFCASSPQLGDQPQHFGDGTRLSIL.

The genes are TRBV5-1 and TRBJ1-2, with 8 bases that match TRBD1. From germline, CDR1 is SGHRS and CDR2 YFSETQ. The CDR3 is 15 residues long. After removal of 4 bases from V and 8 bases from J, the junction contained 13 bases not matched to a gene. The CDR3 region has the DNA TGCGCCAGCAGCCCAACTCCTTCAGGGGGCGGAGGCTACACCTTC. Translated, it gives CASSPTPSGGGGYTF.

This clone was seen just once. This rearrangement joins TRBV19 to TRBJ2-5, with D perhaps matching TRBD1 (5 bases). V gave up 5 bases and J gave up 5 bases, with 12 bases separating them. Per germline, CDR1 LNHDA and CDR2 SQIVND (reference sequence). The CDR3 is made up of 13 amino acids. The CDR3 region is CASSPQGYETQYF. CDR3 DNA sequence: TGTGCCAGTAGTCCCCAGGGTTACGAGACCCAGTACTTC. Together with reference TRBV19 and TRBJ2-5, the CDR3 gives the full variable domain: DGGITQSPKYLFRKEGQNVTLSCEQNLNHDAMYWYRQDPGQGLRLIYYSQIVNDFQKGDIAEGYSVSREKKESFPLTVTSAQKNPTAFYLCASSPQGYETQYFGPGTRLLVL.

This clone was seen just once. This chain uses TRBV5-4 with TRBJ2-1, with TRBD2 matching 9 bases. V trimming: 2 bases; J trimming: 6 bases; junction bases outside the gene matches: 3. Germline lookup yields CDR1 SGHNT and CDR2 YYREEE (reference sequence). This CDR3 is built from 14 residues. The CDR3 DNA sequence: TGTGCCAGCAGCTTCCCTAGCGGGACCAATGAGCAGTTCTTC. This gives the protein CASSFPSGTNEQFF.

V is TRBV7-9 and J is TRBJ2-2; no clear D. V was shortened by 3 bases and J by 1 base, with 9 bases between the two germline ends. The CDR3 sequence is 15 residues long. CDR1 is SEHNR and CDR2 is FQNEAQ in the germline V gene (reference sequence). The CDR3 DNA reads as TGTGCCAGCAGCTTGGTCGAGCGGAACACCGGGGAGCTGTTTTTT. This encodes CASSLVERNTGELFF. The full variable domain, its missing parts supplied by reference TRBV7-9 and TRBJ2-2, is DTGVSQNPRHKITKRGQNVTFRCDPISEHNRLYWYRQTLGQGPEFLTYFQNEAQLEKSRLLSDRFSAERPKGSFSTLEIQRTEQGDSAMYLCASSLVERNTGELFFGEGSRLTVL.

The chain is built from TRBV28 and TRBJ2-5; 7 bases are shared with TRBD2. With 4 bases clipped from V and 4 bases from J, the junction kept 9 bases outside the gene matches. Germline CDR1 and CDR2: MDHEN and SYDVKM. The CDR3 has 15 amino acids. CDR3 sequence: CASSSQTPGGETQYF. CDR3 sequence (DNA): TGTGCCAGCAGTTCCCAAACCCCGGGGGGAGAGACCCAGTACTTC.

The genes are TRBV30 and TRBJ2-5, with D uncertain. Trimming stripped 1 base from V and 5 bases from J, with 11 bases between. Per germline, CDR1 GTSNPN and CDR2 SVGIG (reference sequence). The CDR3 consists of 13 residues. CDR3: CAWSGSNGETQYF. Written as DNA, the CDR3 is TGTGCCTGGAGTGGTTCAAATGGGGAGACCCAGTACTTC.

The sample holds one count of this clone. This sequence joins TRBV10-2 and TRBJ2-7; 10 bases align to TRBD1. Germline V gives CDR1 WSHSY, CDR2 SAAADI. Trimming at V came to 4 bases and at J to 3 bases, leaving 0 bases not matched to a gene. The CDR3 spans 13 residues. The CDR3 reads CASSGTGGYEQYF. In DNA form, the CDR3 reads TGCGCCAGCAGTGGGACAGGGGGCTACGAGCAGTACTTC.

The chain carries TRBV6-1 and TRBJ2-1, with a weak D call TRBD2 (6 bases). This CDR3 contains 14 residues. V lost 4 bases and J lost 5, with 12 bases in between. Germline V gives CDR1 MNHNS, CDR2 SASEGT. The CDR3 sequence: CASSASRRDNEQFF. CDR3 nucleotide sequence: TGTGCCAGCAGTGCCTCGCGGAGGGACAATGAGCAGTTCTTC.

The chain combines TRBV27 with TRBJ2-7, with 8 nucleotides matching TRBD1. The V gene's germline CDR1 is MNHEY and CDR2 SMNVEV (reference sequence). The CDR3 has 15 residues. J lost 0 bases, V lost 6 bases, and 7 bases had no gene match. CDR3 in amino acids: CASSTPRGPSYEQYF. CDR3 in DNA: TGTGCCAGCAGCACCCCCAGGGGGCCCTCCTACGAGCAGTACTTC.

This rearrangement joins TRBV7-8 to TRBJ2-1; 9 bases line up with TRBD2. V lost 6 bases to trimming and J lost 2 bases; unmatched junction nucleotides: 5. CDR3 length: 15 amino acids. The germline gives CDR1 SGHVS, CDR2 FQNEAQ. The CDR3 loop reads CASRVAGDPYNEQFF. As DNA, the CDR3 is TGTGCCAGCAGGGTAGCGGGAGACCCCTACAATGAGCAGTTCTTC.

The chain joins TRBV7-3 to TRBJ1-1, with D unclear. This CDR3 contains 13 residues. Germline V gene lookup returns CDR1 SGHTA and CDR2 FQGTGA. V lost 4 bases, J lost 5 bases, and 11 bases lay in between. CDR3 region: CASSSDRWTEAFF. The CDR3 DNA sequence: TGTGCCAGCAGCTCGGACCGGTGGACTGAAGCTTTCTTT.

This chain connects TRBV19 to TRBJ2-7, with 10 bases matching TRBD2. Trimming at V came to 3 bases and at J to 3 bases, leaving 14 bases not matched to a gene. This CDR3 region has 18 residues. The germline gives CDR1 LNHDA, CDR2 SQIVND (reference sequence). CDR3 amino acids: CASSISSGRVGDIYEQYF. The CDR3 DNA reads TGTGCCAGTAGTATCTCCAGCGGGAGGGTAGGAGATATCTACGAGCAGTACTTC.

The J gene is TRBJ1-2, the V gene TRBV10-1; unclear D gene. Germline CDR1 WNHNN, CDR2 SYGVQD (reference sequence). The CDR3 has 16 amino acids. V lost 6 bases, J lost 1 base, and 18 bases lay in between. For the CDR3, the DNA is TGCGCCAGCAGAGAGGAAATTCGGGCCAGTAACTATGGCTACACCTTC. Protein sequence: CASREEIRASNYGYTF.

CDR3 sequence: CATSGDSGSNGAYEQFF. The CDR3 DNA is TGTGCCACCAGCGGGGACAGTGGTTCCAACGGGGCCTACGAGCAGTTCTTC. The chain has TRBV15 and TRBJ2-1, with TRBD1 matching over 7 bases. CDR3 length equals 17 residues. Losses at the gene ends were 5 bases for V and 10 bases for J; bases not matched to a gene: 20. The germline V gene has CDR1 LNHNV and CDR2 YYDKDF (reference sequence).

This CDR3 is CASSQLIGTGVRPQHF. The CDR3 DNA reads as TGTGCCAGCAGCCAACTCATCGGGACAGGGGTGAGGCCCCAGCATTTT. The rearrangement uses TRBV4-2 and TRBJ1-5; the match to TRBD1 covers 10 bases. The CDR3 loop spans 16 amino acids. V trimming: 2 bases; J trimming: 9 bases; junction bases outside the gene matches: 10. Germline CDR1 and CDR2: LGHNA and YNFKEQ.

The CDR3 spells CASSQARSGVGTGGYTF. The CDR3 DNA follows: TGTGCCAGCAGCCAGGCCAGATCGGGGGTAGGGACCGGGGGCTACACCTTC. V is TRBV4-2 and J is TRBJ1-2, with TRBD1 as a possible D gene (5 bases). Germline CDR1 is LGHNA and CDR2 is YNFKEQ. The V gene lost 3 bases and the J gene lost 8 bases, with 25 bases spanning the gap. The CDR3 extends over 17 amino acids.

This chain links TRBV10-3 with TRBJ2-1, with 8 bases aligning to TRBD2. CDR1 is ENHRY, CDR2 SYGVKD, per germline. Germline trimming cut 3 bases from V and 15 bases from J; bases unmatched to any gene: 7. The CDR3 is made up of 12 amino acids. This CDR3 reads CAISDPRGGGFF. The CDR3, as DNA: TGTGCCATCAGTGATCCTCGGGGGGGAGGGTTCTTC.

V gene TRBV11-3 combines with J gene TRBJ2-1; D possibly uses TRBD1 or TRBD2 (5 bases each). Germline V lookup: CDR1 SGHNT, CDR2 YENEEA. V shed 3 bases and J shed 5 bases, with 5 bases lying between them. This CDR3 region has 12 residues. CDR3 nucleotide sequence: TGTGCCAGCAGCTTGGGGGACAATGAGCAGTTCTTC. It translates to CASSLGDNEQFF.

This sequence joins TRBV5-4 and TRBJ2-2; 7 nucleotides line up with TRBD1. The ends lost 4 bases at V and 4 bases at J; junction bases unmatched: 7. Germline assignment: CDR1 SGHNT and CDR2 YYREEE (reference sequence). This CDR3 comprises 15 residues. In DNA, the CDR3 is TGTGCCAGCAGCCAACAGGGGCCCGCCACCGGGGAGCTGTTTTTT. It encodes CASSQQGPATGELFF.

This clone was detected only a few times. This chain uses TRBV21-1 with TRBJ1-1; TRBD1, the D gene given by the table, was not confirmed from the DNA. TRBV21-1 is reported as a pseudogene. The CDR3 contains 15 residues. CDR3 residues: CASSKRIQVNTEAFF. In DNA, the CDR3 is TGTGCCAGCAGCAAAAGGATACAGGTGAACACTGAAGCTTTCTTT.

The V gene is TRBV2, the J gene TRBJ2-2; 7 positions match TRBD1. The CDR3 has 17 residues. In germline, CDR1 is SNHLY, CDR2 FYNNEI. Trimming cost V 6 bases and J 1 base; bases outside gene matches: 11. CDR3 in DNA: TGTGCCAGCAGGAGGGGGACAGATCCCTTGAACACCGGGGAGCTGTTTTTT. Translation: CASRRGTDPLNTGELFF.

This clone was seen a handful of times. This sequence joins TRBV6-5 and TRBJ1-2; weak D call: TRBD1 (5 bases). The ends were cut back, 4 bases at V and 2 bases at J, with 17 bases in the middle. Looked up from germline, CDR1 is MNHEY and CDR2 is SVGAGI. The CDR3 covers 16 residues. The chain's CDR3 is CASSSHQDGTNYGYTF. CDR3 DNA sequence: TGTGCCAGCAGTTCGCACCAGGACGGGACGAACTATGGCTACACCTTC.

This chain connects TRBV30 to TRBJ2-5; D remains unclear. V shed 5 bases and J shed 9 bases, with 25 bases lying between them. The CDR3 is made up of 15 amino acids. Germline V lookup: CDR1 GTSNPN, CDR2 SVGIG (reference sequence). CDR3: CAWGVAQTQRAAQYF. The CDR3 region has the DNA TGTGCCTGGGGGGTCGCTCAGACACAAAGGGCGGCCCAGTACTTC.

The V call is TRBV2, the J call TRBJ2-2, with D possibly being TRBD1 (5 bases). From germline, CDR1 is SNHLY and CDR2 FYNNEI. V lost 2 bases to trimming and J lost 0 bases, with 10 bases between them. The CDR3 runs to 16 residues. The CDR3 bases are TGTGCCAGCAGTGAATTGGGGCATTCGAACACCGGGGAGCTGTTTTTT. This sequence encodes CASSELGHSNTGELFF.